One T cell receptor (beta chain) is described in this entry. In this sample, this clonotype turned up a few times. Its antigen is unknown. Within one base of it there is no much larger clone, and no base qualities were kept. These data come from a study of identical twins (dated by TCRdb to 2016 to 2017). Background on the whole study: TCR alpha and beta repertoires from monozygotic twins, unrelated adults of various ages and cord blood were deep-sequenced to test whether fetal clonotypes persist. To rule out contamination, replicate twin experiments were performed at different times with different library preparation protocols.

All donors were healthy Caucasians. The twin cohort comprised three pairs of female monozygotic twins, all aged roughly 18 to 30 years. CD4+ and CD8+ T cell populations were isolated with positive isolation kits from Invitrogen. Receptor amplification or capture employed 5' RACE. The instrument given in TCRdb is Illumina HiSeq 2000. A universal primer binding site was introduced by template switching, and a unique molecular identifier was present in the final cDNA, enabling accurate counting of TCR cDNA molecules. First-strand cDNA for TCR alpha and beta chains was synthesized from specific primers in the conserved constant-segment region. To control for contamination, each cDNA library was double barcoded with a SMART-Mk sample barcode plus Illumina barcodes. TruSeq adapter sequences along with Illumina sample barcodes were introduced in two successive PCR steps. The TCR alpha and beta cDNA libraries were sequenced on the Illumina HiSeq platform using custom primers. On the study's bioinformatics: Unique molecular identifiers were extracted from raw reads with MiGEC, and CDR3 positions were determined with MiXCR. For each individual, recombination models were inferred using an EM algorithm with the repgenHMM and IGoR tools. The tcR package in R was used for shared clonotype analysis, with sharing normalized by the product of cloneset sizes. Out-of-frame nonproductive sequences were analyzed to study raw recombination free of thymic and clonal selection effects. TCRdb redid the processing of the public reads, applying fastp at Q25 and MiXCR, and retained in-frame beta chains. Entries are consolidated by CDR3 protein sequence, retaining the most common genes and DNA. The V and J calls were determined by TCRdb, not by the authors. In all, the sample holds some 230,000 distinct CDR3 sequences, and 6% to 7% of those were seen once. The ten top clones hold just over 14% of the sample.

What the research found in general, with its limitations: Abundant cord blood beta clonotypes had fewer insertions, young adult naive repertoires showed a similar but weaker trend, and memory repertoires showed no such trend. Because the same donors could not be followed over many years, the conclusions relied on cross-sectional statistical analysis. Excess twin sharing in beta out-of-frame sequences was weaker because fewer shared sequences lowered the signal-to-noise ratio. Recombination models systematically underestimated out-of-frame TCR alpha sharing in monozygotic twins but agreed with sharing between unrelated individuals. Compared with coincidental sharing between unrelated individuals, out-of-frame TCR alpha sequences shared between twins showed an excess of sequences with low generation probability. Zero-insertion analyses could be partly confounded by invariant T cells such as MAIT and iNKT, though diverse VJ usage argued against such confounding for most clonotypes.

V is trimmed back by 3 bases and J by 2 bases, and the junction contains 8 bases that no gene match accounts for. The CDR3 has 17 amino acids, counting the end cysteine and phenylalanine. The kept DNA is CDR3 alone, 51 bases in frame from the first base. The CDR1 and CDR2 encoded by the germline V gene are MGHRA and YSYEKL. These data also formed part of another study, on T cells expressing NK-cell markers. As the second study states: Three sorted T-cell subsets (CD3+CD56+NKG2C+, CD3+CD56+NKG2C- and CD3+CD56-NKG2C+) from fewer than 10 donors had their TCR beta-chain repertoires profiled. Of the eight sequenced donors, seven were found to be HCMV-seropositive and one was found to be HCMV-seronegative. In several experiments an anti-gammadeltaTCR antibody was added to restrict sorting to alphabetaTCR-expressing T cells. In several donors, the dominant CD3+CD56+NKG2C+ clonotypes ranked among the top 10 CD8+ clonotypes, making up about 1.0-7.5% of CD8+ T cells. Those dominant clonotypes were again the most abundant among CD3+CD56-NKG2C+ cells in a handful of donors, at about 25-60.1%. Whether the expanded NKG2C-expressing T cell clones were specific for HCMV antigens was left unclear. All eight donors whose samples were sequenced were randomly selected healthy volunteers, three of them men and five women. HCMV-specific IgG was detected in serum with a commercial ELISA kit to determine HCMV serostatus. Reads were demultiplexed and grouped by UMI with MIGEC, and clonotypes were assembled and quantified with MiTCR. Only TCR cDNA sequences supported by at least two reads were kept to exclude erroneous sequences. Downstream repertoire analysis used the tcR package, and clonotypes were matched across fractions by CDR3 nucleotide sequence plus V segment. VDJmatch was used to annotate antigen specificity against VDJdb, with one amino acid substitution allowed in CDR3.

The chain employs TRBV4-1 and TRBJ2-5, and 11 bases in between align with TRBD2. The sequenced sample was CD8+ T cells sorted from blood. This sequence originates from a woman aged 18-29 years in good health. DNA sequence: TGCGCCAGCAGCCAGGGACTAGCGGCGTTGGGACAAGAGACCCAGTACTTC. Translated, it gives CASSQGLAALGQETQYF.